This entry lists 22 T cell receptor beta chains sequenced from one sample in a study of T cells after yellow fever vaccination. A single record per CDR3 protein comes from TCRdb applying MiXCR to the 5' RACE reads. The table has hundreds of thousands of distinct CDR3 sequences, about 3.5% seen once. Sequences were derived from PBMCs, sampled on the day of the yellow fever booster vaccination. These receptors all come from a man younger than 30 who received the YFV17D yellow fever vaccine.

This clonotype was found many times. The rearrangement links TRBV7-9 to TRBJ1-1; TRBD1 matches 12 bases. This CDR3 has 14 amino acids. J lost 5 bases, V lost 3 bases, and 1 base had no gene match. CDR1 SEHNR and CDR2 FQNEAQ come from the germline V gene (reference sequence). The CDR3 DNA reads as TGTGCCAGCAGCTTGGGACAGGGGGCAACTGAAGCTTTCTTT. It codes for CASSLGQGATEAFF.

Here the CDR3 reads CASSQAPDWLLGDTQYF. The DNA for the CDR3 is TGCGCCAGCAGCCAAGCTCCGGACTGGCTCTTGGGAGATACGCAGTATTTT. J is TRBJ2-3 and V is TRBV4-3; a weak D match, TRBD2 (5 bases). The ends were cut back, 1 base at V and 5 bases at J, with 19 bases in the middle. This CDR3 is built from 17 residues. From germline, CDR1 is LGHNA and CDR2 YSLEER.

In this sample, this clonotype turned up many times. The chain recombines TRBV7-2 with TRBJ2-3, with 9 bases lining up with TRBD2. This CDR3 is 16 amino acids long. V was pared by 5 bases and J by 6 bases, with 12 bases of the junction left unmatched. Looked up from germline, CDR1 is SGHTA and CDR2 is FQGNSA. The CDR3 DNA is TGTGCCAGCAGCGCGACACTAGCGGGCTTGTCGGATACGCAGTATTTT. It is translated as CASSATLAGLSDTQYF.

This clonotype turned up a few times. V is TRBV29-1 and J is TRBJ2-7, with 7 bases that match TRBD1. CDR1 and CDR2 (germline): SQVTM, ANQGSEA. The CDR3 extends over 12 amino acids. V was pared by 6 bases and J by 1 base, with 3 bases of the junction left unmatched. For the CDR3, the DNA is TGCAGCGTAGAGACAGGGTCCTACGAGCAGTACTTC. The encoded protein is CSVETGSYEQYF.

The chain joins TRBV4-1 to TRBJ2-7, with TRBD1 identical over 9 bases. The CDR3 spans 14 residues. V gave up 4 bases and J gave up 3 bases; unmatched junction bases: 4. Germline-derived CDR1 and CDR2 are MGHRA and YSYEKL. CDR3 protein: CASSRRDRDYEQYF. CDR3 in DNA: TGCGCCAGCAGCCGTCGGGACAGGGACTACGAGCAGTACTTC.

This clonotype occurred many times. This chain uses TRBV20-1 with TRBJ1-2; D ambiguous. The germline V gene has CDR1 DFQATT and CDR2 SNEGSKA (reference sequence). CDR3 length equals 12 residues. The ends were cut back, 4 bases at V and 8 bases at J, with 14 bases in the middle. As DNA, the CDR3 is TGCAGTGCTATGGGCAGAGGGCAAGGCTACACCTTC. Translated, it gives CSAMGRGQGYTF.

Many counts were recorded for this clonotype. The chain couples TRBV7-6 to TRBJ2-1; possible D gene TRBD2, 5 bases. Trimming left V 5 bases short and J 4 bases short, with 12 bases between. From germline, CDR1 is SGHVS and CDR2 FNYEAQ. The CDR3 has 14 amino acids. The chain's CDR3 is CASSPAEGYNEQFF. CDR3 DNA sequence: TGTGCCAGCAGCCCCGCTGAGGGATACAATGAGCAGTTCTTC. The entire variable domain, with the rest obtained from reference TRBV7-6 and TRBJ2-1, is as follows: GAGVSQSPRYKVTKRGQDVALRCDPISGHVSLYWYRQALGQGPEFLTYFNYEAQQDKSGLPNDRFSAERPEGSISTLTIQRTEQRDSAMYRCASSPAEGYNEQFFGPGTRLTVL.

The CDR3 sequence is CASRLGQGEVSSNQPQHF. As DNA, the CDR3 is TGTGCCAGCAGATTGGGACAGGGAGAGGTGTCTAGCAATCAGCCCCAGCATTTT. V is TRBV2 and J is TRBJ1-5; 9 nucleotides line up with TRBD1. This CDR3 has 18 residues. From germline, CDR1 is SNHLY and CDR2 FYNNEI. The ends lost 6 bases at V and 0 bases at J; junction bases unmatched: 12.

This clonotype was seen many times. The chain carries TRBV7-3 and TRBJ2-2; D remains ambiguous. Germline V lookup: CDR1 SGHTA, CDR2 FQGTGA. The germline V and J ends were trimmed by 3 bases and 3 bases, with 8 bases remaining between them. CDR3 size: 14 residues. The CDR3 coding sequence is TGTGCCAGCAGCTTCGCTCGGGACACCGGGGAGCTGTTTTTT. Translated: CASSFARDTGELFF.

This clonotype appeared a single time. The V call is TRBV12-3 or TRBV12-4, the J call TRBJ1-3, with 8 bases that match TRBD1. With V trimmed by 10 bases and J by 4 bases, 9 bases remained unmatched. The length of the CDR3 is 14 residues. CDR3: CATPGQEGGNTIYF. CDR3 in DNA: TGTGCCACCCCGGGACAGGAAGGCGGAAACACCATATATTTT.

This clonotype was counted many times. The chain couples TRBV9 to TRBJ2-1; D ambiguous. This CDR3 has 14 amino acids. Trimming pared 6 bases from V and 8 bases from J, leaving 18 bases between. CDR1 is SGDLS, CDR2 YYNGEE, per germline. DNA of the CDR3: TGTGCCAGCACCGTGGACGGGTCCGTCCATGAGCAGTTCTTC. Its translation: CASTVDGSVHEQFF.

This clonotype occurred many times. The V call is TRBV27, the J call TRBJ2-3; D not certain. V was trimmed by 8 bases and J by 0 bases, leaving 15 bases between them. The CDR3 spans 15 residues. Germline V gene data show CDR1 as MNHEY and CDR2 as SMNVEV (reference sequence). CDR3 DNA sequence: TGTGCCAGCTCCCGCTCCGCTTATAGCACAGATACGCAGTATTTT. Protein: CASSRSAYSTDTQYF.

Many counts were recorded for this clonotype. Sequence at one end of the junction differs from germline and may be a read error. V is TRBV12-3 or TRBV12-4 and J is TRBJ1-1; D call uncertain. This CDR3 has 13 residues. CDR3 residues: CASSLDRDTEAFF. The CDR3, as DNA: TGCGCCAGCAGCCTAGACCGAGACACTGAAGCTTTCTTT.

Here the CDR3 DNA reads TGCGCCAGCAAGGAGGGAACCACCGGGGAGCTGTTTTTT. It translates to CASKEGTTGELFF. V gene TRBV5-1 combines with J gene TRBJ2-2, with a tentative D call TRBD2 (6 bases). V lost 6 bases and J lost 4, with 10 bases in between. CDR1 SGHRS and CDR2 YFSETQ come from the germline V gene. This CDR3 region has 13 residues.

The chain links TRBV7-9 to TRBJ2-7; no firm D call. V lost 3 bases, J lost 2 bases, and 8 bases lay in between. The CDR3 length is 13 residues. Germline CDR1 reads SEHNR; CDR2 reads FQNEAQ (reference sequence). In DNA form, the CDR3 reads TGTGCCAGCAGCTTGCTTAGACCCTACGAGCAGTACTTC. It yields the protein CASSLLRPYEQYF.

This chain uses TRBV19 with TRBJ2-1, with 7 bases lining up with TRBD1. The CDR3 spans 13 residues. V trimming: 5 bases; J trimming: 10 bases; junction bases outside the gene matches: 8. Germline-derived CDR1 and CDR2 are LNHDA and SQIVND (reference sequence). The CDR3 region has the DNA TGTGCCAGTAGTGTCGGACAGGCTTGGGAGCAGTTCTTC. This sequence encodes CASSVGQAWEQFF.

This clonotype was counted ten times or more. V and J are TRBV7-6 and TRBJ1-2; D call uncertain. Trimming took 4 bases from V and 5 from J, leaving 14 bases between them. From germline, CDR1 is SGHVS and CDR2 FNYEAQ. The CDR3 sequence is 14 residues long. In nucleotides, the CDR3 is TGTGCCAGCAGCTCCTTGCGTTCGGAATATGGCTACACCTTC. Amino acids: CASSSLRSEYGYTF.

The table lists this clonotype with many counts. The chain employs TRBV6-2 or TRBV6-3 and TRBJ1-1, with 10 bases aligning to TRBD1. CDR1 is MNHEY and CDR2 is SVGEGT in the germline V gene. After removal of 4 bases from V and 8 bases from J, the junction contained 4 bases not matched to a gene. The CDR3 is 13 residues long. In nucleotides, the CDR3 is TGTGCCAGCAGTTTAGACAGGGGGCCAGAAGCTTTCTTT. It encodes CASSLDRGPEAFF.

The DNA of the CDR3 is TGTGCCATCAGTGATTCTAGCGGTGGCACAGATACGCAGTATTTT. Protein: CAISDSSGGTDTQYF. The J gene is TRBJ2-3, the V gene TRBV10-3; 7 bases are shared with TRBD2. CDR1 and CDR2 from the germline V gene are ENHRY and SYGVKD. This CDR3 region has 15 residues. The V gene end was trimmed by 3 bases and the J gene end by 1 base; junction bases not matched to a gene: 4.

This clonotype was seen many times. This chain connects TRBV18 to TRBJ2-3; 11 bases line up with TRBD2. The germline gives CDR1 KGHSH, CDR2 LQKENI. The CDR3 covers 17 residues. J gave up 1 base and V 3 bases, and 6 bases lay outside the gene matches. The CDR3, as DNA: TGTGCCAGCTCACCGATTCTAGCGGGGGGTGGCACAGATACGCAGTATTTT. Encoded protein: CASSPILAGGGTDTQYF.

In this sample, this clonotype turned up many times. This chain connects TRBV11-2 to TRBJ2-5; D gene ambiguous. In germline, CDR1 is SGHAT, CDR2 FQNNGV. The V gene lost 1 base and the J gene lost 1 base, with 7 bases spanning the gap. The length of the CDR3 is 14 residues. The CDR3: CASSLVLGQETQYF. DNA for the CDR3: TGTGCCAGCAGCTTAGTCCTAGGCCAAGAGACCCAGTACTTC.

This clonotype was observed many times. This chain connects TRBV28 to TRBJ1-2, with a possible D match to TRBD1 (6 bases). V was shortened by 6 bases and J by 5 bases, with 7 bases between the two germline ends. Germline V CDR1 and CDR2: MDHEN, SYDVKM. CDR3 length: 11 residues. The DNA for the CDR3 is TGTGCCAGCAGCGGACAGTATGGCTACACCTTC. As protein: CASSGQYGYTF.